This T cell receptor beta chain is from a study of patients and donors after allogeneic stem cell transplantation. The CDR3 consists of 11 residues. Germline CDR1 is SGHAT and CDR2 is FQNNGV. V was shortened by 6 bases and J by 6 bases, with 9 bases between the two germline ends. This clonotype has only a few counts. TCRdb recomputed calls from the RT-PCR reads with MiXCR, one row per CDR3 protein. This sample carries some 880,000 distinct CDR3 sequences, about a sixth of them seen once, and the ten largest clones take 5% to 6.5%. This clonotype originated in a human donor who was either an allogeneic HSCT recipient or a stem cell or donor lymphocyte infusion donor (not recorded which). It is not recorded whose cells these are; they may come from a transplant donor. Sequenced input: blood, either unsorted or a sorted T cell fraction (not recorded which). The chain links TRBV11-2 to TRBJ2-7; no clear D gene. DNA of the CDR3: TGTGCCAGCAGATACGATGGCGAGCAGTACTTC. Its translation is CASRYDGEQYF.